This T cell receptor (beta chain) was sequenced during a study of T-cell memory formation after mild COVID-19. Study-wide context: Largely donor-specific TCR clusters were found.

In this sample, this clonotype turned up a few times. Its antigen is not known. Employing constant-segment primers, 5'RACE generated TCR alpha and TCR beta cDNA libraries bearing sample barcodes and UMIs. TCRdb reanalysed the 5' RACE reads using MiXCR and keeps one entry per CDR3 protein. The sample carries roughly 480,000 distinct CDR3 sequences, 20% to 30% recorded once. The V segment lost 5 bases and the J segment 8 bases; nucleotides outside the gene matches: 9. Germline V gene lookup returns CDR1 SGHTA and CDR2 FQGNSA. This CDR3 spans 16 amino acids. Study-level points and caveats: Pre-infection memory showed some responding clones, and this suggested that cross-reactive memory joined. Clones that shrank (day 15 to 85) were balanced CD4/CD8, whereas later expanders leaned CD4+.

This clonotype was sampled from an adult woman who had mild COVID-19 (a few samples of this study predate the infection). Cell type and time point are not known. Sequencing used PBMCs or a T cell subset sorted from them (not recorded which). The V gene is TRBV7-2, the J gene TRBJ2-2, with 12 bases aligning to TRBD2. The CDR3, as DNA: TGTGCCAGCAGCCCTCGGACTAGCGGGGCCCGTGGGGAGCTGTTTTTT. This gives the protein CASSPRTSGARGELFF.